These 10 T cell receptor beta chains originate from one sample sequenced in a study of blood T cell repertoires in COVID-19. The assay was immunoSEQ multiplex PCR, and TCRdb's table has in-frame clones only and misses some. Among about 260,000 clones listed, approximately 90% were seen once. Sequenced: PBMCs or T cells enriched from blood (not recorded which). These receptors were collected from a woman aged 40 to 49 with acute COVID-19.

The chain links TRBV19 to TRBJ1-1; 8 bases align to TRBD1. Germline trimming cut 3 bases from V and 8 bases from J; bases unmatched to any gene: 8. This CDR3 has 14 amino acids. Germline V lookup: CDR1 LNHDA, CDR2 SQIVND (reference sequence). The CDR3, as DNA: TGTGCCAGTAGTATTAAGGACAGGGCCCTCGAAGCTTTCTTT. Its translation is CASSIKDRALEAFF.

The V call is TRBV7-2, the J call TRBJ1-4, with 7 bases fitting TRBD1. This CDR3 has 15 amino acids. With 2 bases clipped from V and 3 bases from J, the junction kept 3 bases outside the gene matches. The germline V gene encodes CDR1 SGHTA and CDR2 FQGNSA. The DNA for the CDR3 is TGTGCCAGCAGCTTAATGGGACAGCCTAATGAAAAACTGTTTTTT. As protein: CASSLMGQPNEKLFF. Variable domain in full (rest from reference TRBV7-2 and TRBJ1-4): GAGVSQSPSNKVTEKGKDVELRCDPISGHTALYWYRQSLGQGLEFLIYFQGNSAPDKSGLPSDRFSAERTGGSVSTLTIQRTQQEDSAVYLCASSLMGQPNEKLFFGSGTQLSVL.

This chain's CDR3 is CSVDVRLAEAQYF. In DNA form, the CDR3 reads TGCAGCGTTGACGTACGACTAGCGGAAGCGCAGTATTTT. This chain connects TRBV29-1 to TRBJ2-3; TRBD2 matches 9 bases. Germline CDR1 is SQVTM and CDR2 is ANQGSEA. V was clipped by 3 bases and J by 10 bases; unmatched bases: 8. The CDR3 loop spans 13 amino acids.

The chain has TRBV6-5 and TRBJ1-6, with D uncertain. Looked up from germline, CDR1 is MNHEY and CDR2 is SVGAGI. V was cut by 7 bases and J by 10 bases, with 20 bases left in between. The CDR3 length is 15 residues. DNA for the CDR3: TGTGCCAGCACCCGAGGCGGAGGGCAAGGCTCACCCCTCCACTTT. Protein product: CASTRGGGQGSPLHF.

This rearrangement joins TRBV7-8 to TRBJ1-2; D is uncertain. The CDR3 is 15 amino acids. Germline CDR1 reads SGHVS; CDR2 reads FQNEAQ. Trimming left V 0 bases short and J 6 bases short, with 14 bases between. The CDR3 loop reads CASSLAVPAGNGYTF. CDR3 nucleotides: TGTGCCAGCAGCTTAGCTGTACCCGCGGGCAATGGCTACACCTTC.

The CDR3 protein is CATSDLKASGAGELFF. The CDR3 DNA sequence: TGTGCCACCAGTGATTTAAAGGCTAGCGGGGCCGGGGAGCTGTTTTTT. V and J are TRBV24-1 and TRBJ2-2; TRBD2 agrees at 9 bases. The germline V gene encodes CDR1 KGHDR and CDR2 SFDVKD. The V segment lost 1 base and the J segment 6 bases; nucleotides outside the gene matches: 5. CDR3 length equals 16 residues.

The V call is TRBV10-3, the J call TRBJ2-6; TRBD1 agrees at 9 bases. CDR3 length: 17 amino acids. Germline loops: CDR1 ENHRY, CDR2 SYGVKD. The V gene end was trimmed by 10 bases and the J gene end by 0 bases; junction bases not matched to a gene: 10. The CDR3 sequence: CATGNRGQTSGANVLTF. As DNA, the CDR3 is TGTGCCACGGGGAACAGGGGGCAAACCTCTGGGGCCAACGTCCTGACTTTC.

This rearrangement joins TRBV5-1 to TRBJ2-1, with 10 bases fitting TRBD2. CDR1 SGHRS and CDR2 YFSETQ come from the germline V gene. The CDR3 extends over 16 amino acids. The trim removed 0 bases at V and 2 bases at J, leaving 2 bases unmatched. The CDR3 coding sequence is TGCGCCAGCAGCTTGGATCTAGCGGGAGCCTACAATGAGCAGTTCTTC. Translation: CASSLDLAGAYNEQFF. The complete variable domain, with remaining parts taken from reference TRBV5-1 and TRBJ2-1, reads KAGVTQTPRYLIKTRGQQVTLSCSPISGHRSVSWYQQTPGQGLQFLFEYFSETQRNKGNFPGRFSGRQFSNSRSEMNVSTLELGDSALYLCASSLDLAGAYNEQFFGPGTRLTVL.

This clone was counted between two and nine times. The chain links TRBV15 to TRBJ1-1; D is perhaps TRBD1 (6 bases). V was shortened by 5 bases and J by 4 bases, with 23 bases between the two germline ends. Germline CDR1 is LNHNV and CDR2 is YYDKDF (reference sequence). The CDR3 has 17 amino acids. The CDR3 DNA sequence: TGTGCCACCAGCTCCGAACCACAGGGATGGGTTGGCACTGAAGCTTTCTTT. It codes for CATSSEPQGWVGTEAFF. Drawing the rest from reference TRBV15 and TRBJ1-1, the complete variable domain is DAMVIQNPRYQVTQFGKPVTLSCSQTLNHNVMYWYQQKSSQAPKLLFHYYDKDFNNEADTPDNFQSRRPNTSFCFLDIRSPGLGDTAMYLCATSSEPQGWVGTEAFFGQGTRLTVV.

The chain couples TRBV6-2 or TRBV6-3 to TRBJ1-5; TRBD1 might be the D (5 bases). CDR3 length: 13 amino acids. Germline lookup yields CDR1 MNHEY and CDR2 SVGEGT. With 5 bases removed from V and 3 bases from J, the gap between germline ends came to 8 bases. The CDR3 loop reads CASSRDFNQPQHF. CDR3 DNA sequence: TGTGCCAGCAGTAGGGACTTCAATCAGCCCCAGCATTTT.